Shown below are 26 T cell receptor beta chains from a single sample sequenced in a study of persistence of HIV-infected CD4 T cells. These receptors have no known antigen. The stimulus was lysate of CMV-infected fibroblasts, around 10 ug/mL. Sorted nonresponding memory CD4+ T cells were CD40L-negative, CD69-negative, CD45RO-high. This was the immunoSEQ version 4 assay in survey mode. Clones were sequenced by immunoSEQ multiplex PCR, and TCRdb holds only the in-frame ones, with some missing. This table has tens of thousands of clones, 82% appearing once. The sequenced sample was CD4+ T cells sorted from PBMCs after approximately 20-hour stimulation, obtained from a patient who received antiretroviral therapy. These receptor sequences come from an adult man with HIV who was CMV-seropositive.

This chain links TRBV6-1 with TRBJ1-1, with a possible D match to TRBD1 (5 bases). Germline lookup yields CDR1 MNHNS and CDR2 SASEGT. Trimming cost V 3 bases and J 1 base, with 12 bases left between them. The CDR3 covers 15 residues. CDR3 loop: CASSDFSRANTEAFF. The CDR3, as DNA: TGTGCCAGCAGTGATTTTTCCAGGGCGAACACTGAAGCTTTCTTT.

The chain recombines TRBV18 with TRBJ2-3; 12 nucleotides line up with TRBD2. This CDR3 has 18 amino acids. Germline V CDR1 and CDR2: KGHSH, LQKENI. V lost 1 base and J lost 2; bases outside the gene matches: 7. The CDR3 region is CASSPLWTSGANTDTQYF. The CDR3 DNA reads as TGTGCCAGCTCACCACTATGGACTAGCGGGGCAAACACAGATACGCAGTATTTT.

This chain links TRBV10-3 with TRBJ1-1; D is perhaps TRBD1 (6 bases). The V and J ends lost 3 bases and 3 bases respectively, with 23 bases between them. The CDR3 has 18 residues. CDR1 and CDR2 (germline): ENHRY, SYGVKD. The CDR3 is CAISDVFLLGATDTEAFF. The CDR3 region has the DNA TGTGCCATCAGTGACGTGTTTTTATTGGGGGCAACGGACACTGAAGCTTTCTTT.

This clone came up once. The chain uses TRBV2 and TRBJ1-4, with 9 bases aligning to TRBD1. V shed 6 bases, J shed 8 bases, and the junction held 1 base outside the gene matches. Germline loops: CDR1 SNHLY, CDR2 FYNNEI. CDR3 size: 12 residues. The CDR3 here is CASRGQGEKLFF. The CDR3 nucleotides are TGTGCCAGCAGGGGACAGGGCGAAAAACTGTTTTTT.

The chain employs TRBV6-5 and TRBJ1-2, with TRBD1 as a possible D gene (6 bases). The V end was cut by 7 bases, the J end by 4 bases, with 16 bases between. Germline V CDR1 and CDR2: MNHEY, SVGAGI. The CDR3 runs to 14 residues. CDR3 nucleotides: TGTGCCAGCATGCGGGACACCTCTACCTATGGCTACACCTTC. It codes for CASMRDTSTYGYTF.

This clone showed up just once. The CDR3 bases are TGTGCCAGCAGCTTAGTCCGTACCGGGGAGCTGTTTTTT. Translation gives CASSLVRTGELFF. J is TRBJ2-2 and V is TRBV11-3; D remains ambiguous. Germline lookup yields CDR1 SGHNT and CDR2 YENEEA. The CDR3 runs 13 residues. Deletions cut 1 base from V and 5 bases from J, with 5 bases between. The whole variable domain, remainder taken from reference TRBV11-3 and TRBJ2-2, is EAGVVQSPRYKIIEKKQPVAFWCNPISGHNTLYWYLQNLGQGPELLIRYENEEAVDDSQLPKDRFSAERLKGVDSTLKIQPAELGDSAVYLCASSLVRTGELFFGEGSRLTVL.

The V call is TRBV7-2, the J call TRBJ1-1, with unresolved D. This CDR3 is built from 13 residues. V was cut by 3 bases and J by 3 bases, with 8 bases left in between. Germline lookup yields CDR1 SGHTA and CDR2 FQGNSA. The DNA of the CDR3 is TGTGCCAGCAGCTTTGATCCGTACACTGAAGCTTTCTTT. This sequence encodes CASSFDPYTEAFF.

This clone was seen once. The V and J genes are TRBV19 and TRBJ1-3, with no clear D. The CDR3 spans 18 residues. Germline values: CDR1 LNHDA, CDR2 SQIVND (reference sequence). Trimming took 3 bases from V and 0 from J, leaving 18 bases between them. The CDR3 DNA reads as TGTGCCAGTAGTATTAAAATTGTCTCTGGGCCCTCTGGAAACACCATATATTTT. Protein sequence: CASSIKIVSGPSGNTIYF. Full variable domain (missing parts from reference TRBV19 and TRBJ1-3): DGGITQSPKYLFRKEGQNVTLSCEQNLNHDAMYWYRQDPGQGLRLIYYSQIVNDFQKGDIAEGYSVSREKKESFPLTVTSAQKNPTAFYLCASSIKIVSGPSGNTIYFGEGSWLTVV.

This clone was counted only a few times. The chain carries TRBV18 and TRBJ1-3, with D possibly being TRBD1 (6 bases). The germline CDR1 and CDR2 sequences are KGHSH and LQKENI. This CDR3 has 16 residues. The V end was cut by 4 bases, the J end by 0 bases, with 13 bases between. CDR3 loop: CASSLQGQGSGNTIYF. In nucleotides, the CDR3 is TGTGCCAGCTCACTCCAGGGGCAGGGCTCTGGAAACACCATATATTTT.

This chain uses TRBV5-4 with TRBJ2-3; 8 bases are shared with TRBD1. The J segment lost 6 bases and the V segment lost 4 bases, leaving 7 bases of the junction unmatched. This CDR3 comprises 14 residues. Germline CDR1 reads SGHNT; CDR2 reads YYREEE (reference sequence). The CDR3 sequence: CASSPGQEFDTQYF. The CDR3 DNA reads as TGTGCCAGCAGCCCGGGACAGGAGTTTGATACGCAGTATTTT.

The CDR3 sequence: CASSEWRNGAPRYGYTF. The CDR3 region has the DNA TGTGCCAGCAGTGAATGGAGGAACGGGGCGCCGAGATATGGCTACACCTTC. The gene calls are TRBV6-1 and TRBJ1-2, with D perhaps TRBD1 (5 bases). The CDR3 spans 17 residues. V was cut by 2 bases and J by 5 bases, with 21 bases left in between. Germline assignment: CDR1 MNHNS and CDR2 SASEGT.

The rearrangement joins TRBV6-5 to TRBJ1-5; tentative D call: TRBD1 (5 bases). Per germline, CDR1 MNHEY and CDR2 SVGAGI. The CDR3 extends over 15 amino acids. Trimming left V 7 bases short and J 5 bases short, with 18 bases between. The CDR3 loop reads CASMKPGAGHQPQHF. DNA for the CDR3: TGTGCCAGCATGAAACCTGGGGCAGGGCATCAGCCCCAGCATTTT.

The chain carries TRBV5-5 and TRBJ2-3; 8 nucleotides agree with TRBD2. J lost 3 bases, V lost 4 bases, and 10 bases had no gene match. The CDR3 covers 16 residues. Germline loops: CDR1 SGHKS, CDR2 YYEKEE (reference sequence). The CDR3 spells CASSPGTREVTDTQYF. Written as DNA, the CDR3 is TGTGCCAGCAGCCCTGGGACTAGAGAGGTGACAGATACGCAGTATTTT.

The V and J genes are TRBV29-1 and TRBJ1-2, with D unresolved. The CDR3 is made up of 11 amino acids. Germline V CDR1 and CDR2: SQVTM, ANQGSEA. V was shortened by 0 bases and J by 7 bases, with 6 bases between the two germline ends. CDR3 protein: CSVEDPGGYTF. The DNA of the CDR3 is TGCAGCGTTGAAGACCCCGGTGGCTACACCTTC. Variable domain in full (rest from reference TRBV29-1 and TRBJ1-2): SAVISQKPSRDICQRGTSLTIQCQVDSQVTMMFWYRQQPGQSLTLIATANQGSEATYESGFVIDKFPISRPNLTFSTLTVSNMSPEDSSIYLCSVEDPGGYTFGSGTRLTVV.

This clone was detected a few times. This chain uses TRBV27 with TRBJ2-6; D is uncertain. This CDR3 region has 13 residues. Germline V gene lookup returns CDR1 MNHEY and CDR2 SMNVEV (reference sequence). Between the trimmed V and J ends, which lost 6 bases and 0 bases, there was a span of 3 bases. This CDR3 is CASRLSGANVLTF. In DNA, the CDR3 is TGTGCCAGCAGGCTCTCTGGGGCCAACGTCCTGACTTTC.

CDR3 nucleotide sequence: TGCAGTGCAAGTGGACAGGGAGGTAATTCACCCCTCCACTTT. Encoded protein: CSASGQGGNSPLHF. The chain links TRBV20-1 to TRBJ1-6, with 8 bases that match TRBD1. This CDR3 has 14 residues. Germline-derived CDR1 and CDR2 are DFQATT and SNEGSKA (reference sequence). The V gene end was trimmed by 6 bases and the J gene end by 6 bases; junction bases not matched to a gene: 7.

The chain links TRBV2 to TRBJ1-1; no clear D gene. Germline loops: CDR1 SNHLY, CDR2 FYNNEI. V dropped 4 bases and J dropped 1 base, with 7 bases sitting between them. This CDR3 is 13 amino acids long. The CDR3 DNA follows: TGTGCCAGCAGTGGACAACCGAACACTGAAGCTTTCTTT. It translates to CASSGQPNTEAFF.

The V and J genes are TRBV24-1 and TRBJ2-2; D possibly matches TRBD1 or TRBD2 (5 bases each). This CDR3 has 20 amino acids. V lost 2 bases, J lost 7 bases, and 28 bases lay in between. Germline CDR1 is KGHDR and CDR2 is SFDVKD. CDR3 in DNA: TGTGCCACCAGTGATTCCTATCTCAAAGGGACGACAGCCCATATCGGGGAGCTGTTTTTT. The encoded protein is CATSDSYLKGTTAHIGELFF.

This chain uses TRBV4-1 with TRBJ2-7, with a weak D call TRBD2 (5 bases). CDR3 length equals 15 residues. The germline V gene encodes CDR1 MGHRA and CDR2 YSYEKL. V lost 0 bases and J 6 bases, leaving 15 bases between the germline ends. CDR3 DNA sequence: TGCGCCAGCAGCCAAGATATCGGGGTCCCTGGCGAGCAGTACTTC. This gives the protein CASSQDIGVPGEQYF.

J is TRBJ2-1 and V is TRBV20-1, with no clear D. Germline lookup yields CDR1 DFQATT and CDR2 SNEGSKA (reference sequence). CDR3 length: 10 amino acids. The germline V and J ends were trimmed by 4 bases and 9 bases, with 7 bases remaining between them. The CDR3 loop is CSAKRAEQFF. The CDR3 nucleotides are TGCAGTGCTAAACGGGCTGAGCAGTTCTTC.

The V call is TRBV5-4, the J call TRBJ2-2; D call uncertain. CDR1 SGHNT and CDR2 YYREEE come from the germline V gene (reference sequence). V lost 1 base to trimming and J lost 7 bases, with 8 bases between them. The CDR3 loop spans 13 amino acids. CDR3 in amino acids: CASSLRADGELFF. CDR3 DNA sequence: TGTGCCAGCAGCTTGAGGGCAGACGGGGAGCTGTTTTTT.

This clone was detected once. The chain links TRBV7-6 to TRBJ1-5, with 9 bases matching TRBD1. Germline CDR1 and CDR2: SGHVS and FNYEAQ. Unmatched junction bases numbered 7, after V lost 5 bases and J lost 5 bases. The length of the CDR3 is 15 residues. The CDR3 DNA is TGTGCCAGCAGCCTGGACAGGGGAGGGCATCAGCCCCAGCATTTT. It codes for CASSLDRGGHQPQHF.

V is TRBV6-5 and J is TRBJ2-7, with 10 bases matching TRBD2. The CDR3 runs to 12 residues. Per the germline V gene, CDR1 is MNHEY and CDR2 is SVGAGI. CDR3: CASLAGAREQYF. In DNA form, the CDR3 reads TGTGCTTCGCTAGCGGGGGCTCGCGAGCAGTACTTC.

The chain carries TRBV5-1 and TRBJ1-1, with 8 nucleotides matching TRBD1. The germline V gene encodes CDR1 SGHRS and CDR2 YFSETQ. Trimming took 4 bases from V and 5 from J; bases not matched to a gene: 16. The CDR3 runs 17 residues. Here the CDR3 reads CASSLRPQGAVGTEAFF. The CDR3 bases are TGCGCCAGCAGCCTCAGACCGCAGGGGGCGGTTGGAACTGAAGCTTTCTTT. The full variable domain, in which reference TRBV5-1 and TRBJ1-1 provide the parts outside the CDR3, is KAGVTQTPRYLIKTRGQQVTLSCSPISGHRSVSWYQQTPGQGLQFLFEYFSETQRNKGNFPGRFSGRQFSNSRSEMNVSTLELGDSALYLCASSLRPQGAVGTEAFFGQGTRLTVV.

The CDR3 DNA is TGTGCCAGTAGTATTCGGACAGGAGCCCTTTACGAGCAGTACTTC. Translation gives CASSIRTGALYEQYF. The V gene is TRBV19, the J gene TRBJ2-7, with 7 bases identical to TRBD1. V shed 3 bases, J shed 4 bases, and the junction held 9 bases outside the gene matches. Germline loops: CDR1 LNHDA, CDR2 SQIVND (reference sequence). The CDR3 covers 15 residues.

This rearrangement joins TRBV28 to TRBJ1-4; D is perhaps TRBD1 (6 bases). The CDR3 contains 16 residues. Germline V lookup: CDR1 MDHEN, CDR2 SYDVKM. The CDR3 sequence is CATGGGPGTTNEKLFF. In DNA form, the CDR3 reads TGTGCGACTGGCGGGGGGCCGGGGACAACTAATGAAAAACTGTTTTTT. The full variable domain, completed using reference TRBV28 and TRBJ1-4, is DVKVTQSSRYLVKRTGEKVFLECVQDMDHENMFWYRQDPGLGLRLIYFSYDVKMKEKGDIPEGYSVSREKKERFSLILESASTNQTSMYLCATGGGPGTTNEKLFFGSGTQLSVL.